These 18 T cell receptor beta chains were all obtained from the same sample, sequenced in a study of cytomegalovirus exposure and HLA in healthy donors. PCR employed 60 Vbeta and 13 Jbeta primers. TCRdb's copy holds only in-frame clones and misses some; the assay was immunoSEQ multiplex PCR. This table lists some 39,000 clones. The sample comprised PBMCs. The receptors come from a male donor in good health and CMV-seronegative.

Here the CDR3 DNA reads TGTGCCAGCAGCCTGCGTTCAGGGATTCTCTATGGCTACACCTTC. Protein: CASSLRSGILYGYTF. The V gene is TRBV11-2, the J gene TRBJ1-2, with a weak D call TRBD1 (5 bases). Germline CDR1 SGHAT, CDR2 FQNNGV. V lost 5 bases and J 4 bases, leaving 17 bases between the germline ends. This CDR3 region has 15 residues. The variable domain in full, completed from reference TRBV11-2 and TRBJ1-2, reads EAGVAQSPRYKIIEKRQSVAFWCNPISGHATLYWYQQILGQGPKLLIQFQNNGVVDDSQLPKDRFSAERLKGVDSTLKIQPAKLEDSAVYLCASSLRSGILYGYTFGSGTRLTVV.

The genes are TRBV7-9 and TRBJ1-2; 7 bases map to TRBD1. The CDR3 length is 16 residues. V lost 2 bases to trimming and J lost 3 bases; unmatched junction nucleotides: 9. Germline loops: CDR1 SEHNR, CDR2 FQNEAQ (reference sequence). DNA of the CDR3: TGTGCCAGCAGCTTAAGGTGGAGGGGGCGCCACTATGGCTACACCTTC. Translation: CASSLRWRGRHYGYTF.

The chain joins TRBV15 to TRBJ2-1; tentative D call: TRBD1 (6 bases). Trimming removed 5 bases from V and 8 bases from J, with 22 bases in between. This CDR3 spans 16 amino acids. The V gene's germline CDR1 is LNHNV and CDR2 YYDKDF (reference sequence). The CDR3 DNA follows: TGTGCCACCAGCGCTGCGTGGGCAGGGGATCGCGATGAGCAGTTCTTC. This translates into CATSAAWAGDRDEQFF. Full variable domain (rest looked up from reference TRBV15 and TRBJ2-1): DAMVIQNPRYQVTQFGKPVTLSCSQTLNHNVMYWYQQKSSQAPKLLFHYYDKDFNNEADTPDNFQSRRPNTSFCFLDIRSPGLGDTAMYLCATSAAWAGDRDEQFFGPGTRLTVL.

The CDR3 loop reads CSALRAYEQYF. The DNA of the CDR3 is TGCAGTGCCCTCAGGGCCTACGAGCAGTACTTC. This chain joins TRBV20-1 and TRBJ2-7; perhaps TRBD1 as D (5 bases). CDR1 DFQATT and CDR2 SNEGSKA come from the germline V gene (reference sequence). The CDR3 length is 11 residues. V was shortened by 6 bases and J by 2 bases, with 8 bases between the two germline ends.

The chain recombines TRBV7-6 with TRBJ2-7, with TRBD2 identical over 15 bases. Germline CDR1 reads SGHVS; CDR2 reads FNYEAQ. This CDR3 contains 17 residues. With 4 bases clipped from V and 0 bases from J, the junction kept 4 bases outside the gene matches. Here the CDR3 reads CASSSGLAGGTSYEQYF. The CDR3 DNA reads TGTGCCAGCAGCTCCGGACTAGCGGGGGGGACCTCCTACGAGCAGTACTTC.

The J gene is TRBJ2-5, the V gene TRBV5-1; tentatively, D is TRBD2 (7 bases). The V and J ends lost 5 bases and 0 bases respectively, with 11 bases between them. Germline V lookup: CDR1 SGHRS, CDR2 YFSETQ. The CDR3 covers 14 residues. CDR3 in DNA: TGCGCCAGCAGTCGAGGGGGGGACCAAGAGACCCAGTACTTC. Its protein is CASSRGGDQETQYF.

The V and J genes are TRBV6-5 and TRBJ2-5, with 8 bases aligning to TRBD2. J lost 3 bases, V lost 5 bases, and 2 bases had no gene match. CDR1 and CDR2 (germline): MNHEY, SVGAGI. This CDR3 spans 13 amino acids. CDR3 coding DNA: TGTGCCAGCAGTGGGGGACTAGAAGAGACCCAGTACTTC. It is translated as CASSGGLEETQYF.

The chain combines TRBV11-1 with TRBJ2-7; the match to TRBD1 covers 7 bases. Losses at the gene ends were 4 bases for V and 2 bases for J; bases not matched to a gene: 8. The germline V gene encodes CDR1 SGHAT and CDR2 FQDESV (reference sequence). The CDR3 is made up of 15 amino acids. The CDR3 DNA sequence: TGTGCCAGCAGCTCCAGACAGGGTGGGCCCTACGAGCAGTACTTC. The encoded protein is CASSSRQGGPYEQYF.

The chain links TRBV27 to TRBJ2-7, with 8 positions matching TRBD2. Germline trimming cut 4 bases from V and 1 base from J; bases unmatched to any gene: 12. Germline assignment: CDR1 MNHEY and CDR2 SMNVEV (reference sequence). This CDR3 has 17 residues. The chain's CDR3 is CASSSRAGAPPSYEQYF. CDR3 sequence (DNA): TGTGCCAGCAGTTCCCGAGCGGGGGCCCCACCTTCCTACGAGCAGTACTTC.

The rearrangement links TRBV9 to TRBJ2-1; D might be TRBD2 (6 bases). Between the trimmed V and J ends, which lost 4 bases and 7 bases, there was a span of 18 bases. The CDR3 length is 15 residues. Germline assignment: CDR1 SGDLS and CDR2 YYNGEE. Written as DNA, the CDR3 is TGTGCCAGCAGCCCCGAAGGGACGGGGGATAATGAGCAGTTCTTC. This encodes CASSPEGTGDNEQFF.

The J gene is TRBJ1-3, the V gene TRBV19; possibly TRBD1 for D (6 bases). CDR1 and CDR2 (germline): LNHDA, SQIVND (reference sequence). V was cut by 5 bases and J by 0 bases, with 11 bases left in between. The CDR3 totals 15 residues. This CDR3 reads CASSRGGYSGNTIYF. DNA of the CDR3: TGTGCCAGTAGTCGAGGGGGTTACTCTGGAAACACCATATATTTT.

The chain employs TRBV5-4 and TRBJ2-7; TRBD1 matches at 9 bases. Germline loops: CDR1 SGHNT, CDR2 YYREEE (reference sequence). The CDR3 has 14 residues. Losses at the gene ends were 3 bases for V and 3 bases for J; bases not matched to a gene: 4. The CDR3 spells CASSSGQGNYEQYF. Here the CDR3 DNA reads TGTGCCAGCAGCTCGGGACAGGGAAACTACGAGCAGTACTTC.

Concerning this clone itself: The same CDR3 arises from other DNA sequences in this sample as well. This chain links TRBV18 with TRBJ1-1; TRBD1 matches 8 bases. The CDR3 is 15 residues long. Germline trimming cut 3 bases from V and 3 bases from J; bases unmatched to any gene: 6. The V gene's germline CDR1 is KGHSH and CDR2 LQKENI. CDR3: CASSPRQGMYTEAFF. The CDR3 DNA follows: TGTGCCAGCTCACCCCGACAGGGGATGTACACTGAAGCTTTCTTT.

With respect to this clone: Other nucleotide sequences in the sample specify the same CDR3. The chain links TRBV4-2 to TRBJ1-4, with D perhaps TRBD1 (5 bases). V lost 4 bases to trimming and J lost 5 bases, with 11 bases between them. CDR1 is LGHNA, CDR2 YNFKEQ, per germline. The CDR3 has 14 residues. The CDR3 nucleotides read TGTGCCAGCAGCCGGGGGGAACAGAATGAAAAACTGTTTTTT. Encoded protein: CASSRGEQNEKLFF.

The CDR3 nucleotides read TGTGCCAGCAGTGAAATCGGCAGGCAAAACACTGAAGCTTTCTTT. This sequence encodes CASSEIGRQNTEAFF. The chain uses TRBV6-1 and TRBJ1-1; D uncertain. Germline loops: CDR1 MNHNS, CDR2 SASEGT. This CDR3 contains 15 residues. The ends were cut back, 2 bases at V and 2 bases at J, with 12 bases in the middle.

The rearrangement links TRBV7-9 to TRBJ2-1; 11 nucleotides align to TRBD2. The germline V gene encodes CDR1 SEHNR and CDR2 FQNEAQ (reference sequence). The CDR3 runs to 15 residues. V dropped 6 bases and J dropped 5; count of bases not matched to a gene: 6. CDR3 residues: CASSSYSGRDNEQFF. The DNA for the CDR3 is TGTGCCAGCAGTTCCTATAGCGGGAGGGACAATGAGCAGTTCTTC.

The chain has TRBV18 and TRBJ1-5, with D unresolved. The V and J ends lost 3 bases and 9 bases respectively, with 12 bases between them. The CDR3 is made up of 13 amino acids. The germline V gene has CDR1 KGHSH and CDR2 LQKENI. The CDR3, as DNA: TGTGCCAGCTCACCCGGAGAGACGGTGCCCCAGCATTTT. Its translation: CASSPGETVPQHF.

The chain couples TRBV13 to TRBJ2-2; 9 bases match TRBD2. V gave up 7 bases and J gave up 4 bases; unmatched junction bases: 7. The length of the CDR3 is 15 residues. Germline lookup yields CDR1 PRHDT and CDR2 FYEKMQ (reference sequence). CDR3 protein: CASIELAGITGELFF. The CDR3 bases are TGTGCCAGCATAGAACTAGCGGGCATCACCGGGGAGCTGTTTTTT.